A single sample gave rise to the 26 T cell receptor beta chains below, sequenced in a study of T cell changes during pregnancy in multiple sclerosis. Sequencing used immunoSEQ multiplex PCR; TCRdb keeps in-frame clones, though not all of them. The sample lists about 40,000 clones; approximately 92% were seen once. Sequencing was performed on CD8+ T cells from peripheral blood mononuclear cells, taken in the first trimester of pregnancy. These receptors all stem from a female donor with multiple sclerosis, enrolled in a pregnancy study.

Notes on this clone: This likely reflects a read error, since a far larger clone is one base away. V is TRBV7-6 and J is TRBJ2-7; 7 bases align to TRBD1. V shed 4 bases, J shed 2 bases, and the junction held 2 bases outside the gene matches. The V gene's germline CDR1 is SGHVS and CDR2 FNYEAQ. This CDR3 has 13 amino acids. This CDR3 is CASSSGQTYEQYF. CDR3 coding DNA: TGTGCCAGCAGCTCGGGACAGACCTACGAGCAGTACTTC.

The genes are TRBV6-4 and TRBJ2-5; D might be TRBD1 (6 bases). CDR1 is MRHNA and CDR2 is SNTAGT in the germline V gene. CDR3 size: 16 residues. Trimming pared 4 bases from V and 3 bases from J, leaving 18 bases between. This CDR3 reads CASSGSFRDTKETQYF. CDR3 in DNA: TGTGCCAGCAGTGGGTCTTTCCGGGACACCAAAGAGACCCAGTACTTC.

V usage is TRBV13 and J usage is TRBJ2-1; the D gene is possibly TRBD1 (6 bases). V was clipped by 5 bases and J by 0 bases, with 14 bases between them. The CDR3 runs 16 residues. The germline V gene encodes CDR1 PRHDT and CDR2 FYEKMQ (reference sequence). The CDR3 protein is CASSLPRGSSYNEQFF. As DNA, the CDR3 is TGTGCCAGCAGCCTCCCCAGGGGCAGCTCCTACAATGAGCAGTTCTTC.

The chain employs TRBV2 and TRBJ2-3; 9 bases line up with TRBD2. This CDR3 has 15 residues. The ends lost 6 bases at V and 3 bases at J; junction bases unmatched: 7. CDR1 is SNHLY and CDR2 is FYNNEI in the germline V gene. CDR3 residues: CASRNPRGGTDTQYF. CDR3 nucleotides: TGTGCCAGCAGGAATCCGCGGGGGGGTACAGATACGCAGTATTTT.

The chain joins TRBV4-2 to TRBJ2-1, with D perhaps TRBD2 (6 bases). The V gene's germline CDR1 is LGHNA and CDR2 YNFKEQ. V lost 3 bases and J 2 bases, leaving 17 bases between the germline ends. This CDR3 spans 17 amino acids. CDR3: CASSQEPRPGAYNEQFF. DNA for the CDR3: TGTGCCAGCAGCCAGGAGCCTCGACCGGGGGCCTACAATGAGCAGTTCTTC.

This CDR3 reads CASSDWTGVDSPLHF. The CDR3, as DNA: TGTGCCAGCAGTGACTGGACAGGGGTTGATTCACCCCTCCACTTT. The gene calls are TRBV6-1 and TRBJ1-6, with TRBD1 matching 9 bases. V lost 3 bases and J lost 8; bases outside the gene matches: 5. Germline V gene lookup returns CDR1 MNHNS and CDR2 SASEGT. The CDR3 covers 15 residues.

The chain carries TRBV11-2 and TRBJ2-1; D is perhaps TRBD2 (6 bases). V gave up 1 base and J gave up 13 bases, with 8 bases separating them. This CDR3 region has 11 residues. From germline, CDR1 is SGHAT and CDR2 FQNNGV. The CDR3 nucleotides are TGTGCCAGCAGCTTAGGGAGGGAACAGTTCTTC. Translation: CASSLGREQFF.

The V call is TRBV11-2, the J call TRBJ2-7; D is ambiguous. The germline V gene encodes CDR1 SGHAT and CDR2 FQNNGV. CDR3 size: 13 residues. Trimming stripped 3 bases from V and 3 bases from J, with 9 bases between. The CDR3 sequence is CASSLGIHYEQYF. CDR3 nucleotides: TGTGCCAGCAGCTTGGGCATTCACTACGAGCAGTACTTC.

The CDR3 nucleotides are TGTGCCAGTAGTATATGGTCCGGGACAGATGAGGAAAAACTGTTTTTT. Translation: CASSIWSGTDEEKLFF. The V and J genes are TRBV19 and TRBJ1-4; 7 nucleotides line up with TRBD1. Germline CDR1 is LNHDA and CDR2 is SQIVND (reference sequence). The V segment lost 2 bases and the J segment 8 bases; nucleotides outside the gene matches: 11. The CDR3 length is 16 residues. The full variable domain, in which reference TRBV19 and TRBJ1-4 provide the parts outside the CDR3, is DGGITQSPKYLFRKEGQNVTLSCEQNLNHDAMYWYRQDPGQGLRLIYYSQIVNDFQKGDIAEGYSVSREKKESFPLTVTSAQKNPTAFYLCASSIWSGTDEEKLFFGSGTQLSVL.

V is TRBV5-6 and J is TRBJ2-1; 11 bases match TRBD1. Germline CDR1 and CDR2: SGHDT and YYEEEE. After removal of 9 bases from V and 6 bases from J, the junction contained 8 bases not matched to a gene. The CDR3 covers 14 residues. DNA of the CDR3: TGTGCCACCCACATCGGGACAGGGGGCAATGAGCAGTTCTTC. This translates into CATHIGTGGNEQFF. The variable domain in full, with the rest retrieved from reference TRBV5-6 and TRBJ2-1, is DAGVTQSPTHLIKTRGQQVTLRCSPKSGHDTVSWYQQALGQGPQFIFQYYEEEERQRGNFPDRFSGHQFPNYSSELNVNALLLGDSALYLCATHIGTGGNEQFFGPGTRLTVL.

This chain connects TRBV27 to TRBJ2-7, with 9 bases lining up with TRBD1. The V and J ends lost 9 bases and 3 bases, in that order; junction bases with no gene match: 12. The CDR3 length is 15 residues. The germline V gene has CDR1 MNHEY and CDR2 SMNVEV (reference sequence). CDR3 protein: CARARGDREFYEQYF. CDR3 DNA: TGTGCCAGGGCTCGCGGGGACAGGGAGTTCTACGAGCAGTACTTC.

The chain couples TRBV19 to TRBJ1-2; TRBD1 might be the D (6 bases). The CDR3 has 14 amino acids. Germline CDR1 and CDR2: LNHDA and SQIVND (reference sequence). V dropped 5 bases and J dropped 3 bases, with 13 bases sitting between them. This chain's CDR3 is CASSSNRDDYGYTF. Here the CDR3 DNA reads TGTGCCAGTAGTTCCAACAGGGATGACTATGGCTACACCTTC.

The chain joins TRBV5-4 to TRBJ2-7; TRBD2 aligns across 8 bases. The CDR3 runs to 14 residues. Germline V gives CDR1 SGHNT, CDR2 YYREEE (reference sequence). V lost 0 bases, J lost 3 bases, and 2 bases stayed unmatched. The CDR3 protein is CASSLGLAIYEQYF. CDR3 in DNA: TGTGCCAGCAGCTTGGGACTAGCGATCTACGAGCAGTACTTC.

CDR3 nucleotides: TGTGCCAGCAGCTTGGAGGGGGGGGGCTTTGGCTACACCTTC. It encodes CASSLEGGGFGYTF. The V gene is TRBV5-6, the J gene TRBJ1-2; D is perhaps TRBD1 (6 bases). The V and J ends lost 0 bases and 7 bases respectively, with 13 bases between them. The length of the CDR3 is 14 residues. CDR1 SGHDT and CDR2 YYEEEE come from the germline V gene.

The chain has TRBV6-6 and TRBJ1-1, with D perhaps matching TRBD1 (5 bases). The CDR3 extends over 13 amino acids. Deletions cut 0 bases from V and 7 bases from J, with 9 bases between. Germline V lookup: CDR1 MNHNY, CDR2 SVGAGI (reference sequence). As DNA, the CDR3 is TGTGCCAGCAGTTACTCTCCGACAGTTGAAGCTTTCTTT. It codes for CASSYSPTVEAFF.

The J gene is TRBJ2-7, the V gene TRBV5-6; D unresolved. The CDR3 runs 15 residues. V was clipped by 4 bases and J by 2 bases, with 16 bases between them. Germline-derived CDR1 and CDR2 are SGHDT and YYEEEE. CDR3 amino acids: CASSPPLQMAYEQYF. The CDR3 DNA follows: TGTGCCAGCAGCCCCCCCCTACAGATGGCCTACGAGCAGTACTTC.

The rearrangement joins TRBV27 to TRBJ2-2; D is possibly TRBD2 (6 bases). This CDR3 is 15 amino acids long. Per the germline V gene, CDR1 is MNHEY and CDR2 is SMNVEV (reference sequence). Trimming removed 0 bases at V and 5 bases at J, with 10 bases between. CDR3 loop: CASSLSAGPTGELFF. The CDR3 DNA sequence: TGTGCCAGCAGTTTATCGGCGGGGCCAACCGGGGAGCTGTTTTTT.

The chain employs TRBV5-1 and TRBJ1-5, with 8 bases fitting TRBD1. V lost 4 bases and J lost 5; bases outside the gene matches: 8. The CDR3 length is 15 residues. CDR1 and CDR2 from the germline V gene are SGHRS and YFSETQ. The CDR3 loop is CASSLGTGDYQPQHF. CDR3 in DNA: TGCGCCAGCAGCCTCGGGACAGGTGATTATCAGCCCCAGCATTTT. The whole variable domain, remainder taken from reference TRBV5-1 and TRBJ1-5, is KAGVTQTPRYLIKTRGQQVTLSCSPISGHRSVSWYQQTPGQGLQFLFEYFSETQRNKGNFPGRFSGRQFSNSRSEMNVSTLELGDSALYLCASSLGTGDYQPQHFGDGTRLSIL.

The chain couples TRBV4-1 to TRBJ1-1, with D uncertain. V was cut by 0 bases and J by 2 bases, with 7 bases left in between. Germline values: CDR1 MGHRA, CDR2 YSYEKL. The CDR3 length is 14 residues. The CDR3 nucleotides read TGCGCCAGCAGCCAAGAATCGGTAAACACTGAAGCTTTCTTT. Translated, it gives CASSQESVNTEAFF.

The V call is TRBV5-6, the J call TRBJ2-2; 8 bases map to TRBD2. Germline values: CDR1 SGHDT, CDR2 YYEEEE. CDR3 length equals 15 residues. With V trimmed by 2 bases and J by 7 bases, 7 bases remained unmatched. This chain's CDR3 is CASSFGRGGLGELFF. Written as DNA, the CDR3 is TGTGCCAGCAGCTTTGGTCGGGGGGGCCTCGGGGAGCTGTTTTTT.

CDR3 region: CASSVVGDGSGNTIYF. DNA of the CDR3: TGTGCCAGCAGCGTAGTAGGGGATGGCTCTGGAAACACCATATATTTT. The rearrangement uses TRBV9 and TRBJ1-3, with D tentatively TRBD1 (5 bases). The CDR3 sequence is 16 residues long. Germline CDR1 is SGDLS and CDR2 is YYNGEE. Trimming took off 0 bases at V and 0 bases at J, with 10 bases between the two ends. Complete variable domain (other parts from reference TRBV9 and TRBJ1-3): DSGVTQTPKHLITATGQRVTLRCSPRSGDLSVYWYQQSLDQGLQFLIQYYNGEERAKGNILERFSAQQFPDLHSELNLSSLELGDSALYFCASSVVGDGSGNTIYFGEGSWLTVV.

This clone was detected once. The chain is built from TRBV7-9 and TRBJ2-7; D possibly corresponds to TRBD1 (7 bases). CDR1 is SEHNR, CDR2 FQNEAQ, per germline (reference sequence). V was shortened by 5 bases and J by 5 bases, with 22 bases between the two germline ends. CDR3 length: 16 amino acids. The DNA of the CDR3 is TGTGCCAGCAGCCCAGCGCCCAGGGGGGAGATCCACGAGCAGTACTTC. Its protein product is CASSPAPRGEIHEQYF.

This clone showed up just a few times. The V gene is TRBV6-4, the J gene TRBJ2-3, with 8 bases aligning to TRBD2. The CDR3 totals 14 residues. Unmatched junction bases numbered 3, after V lost 2 bases and J lost 5 bases. CDR1 MRHNA and CDR2 SNTAGT come from the germline V gene. The CDR3 coding sequence is TGTGCCAGCAGTGACGGAAGCGGGGGAGATACGCAGTATTTT. Its translation: CASSDGSGGDTQYF.

The chain joins TRBV27 to TRBJ2-7, with D possibly being TRBD1 (6 bases). This CDR3 is 13 amino acids long. Trimming cost V 2 bases and J 2 bases, with 7 bases left between them. The germline V gene encodes CDR1 MNHEY and CDR2 SMNVEV (reference sequence). The CDR3 DNA reads TGTGCCAGCAGTTTAAGGGGGACCTACGAGCAGTACTTC. Protein sequence: CASSLRGTYEQYF.

The rearrangement uses TRBV10-3 and TRBJ2-7; D is uncertain. Trimming took 3 bases from V and 3 from J, leaving 9 bases between them. This CDR3 is 13 amino acids long. Germline lookup yields CDR1 ENHRY and CDR2 SYGVKD. The CDR3 DNA is TGTGCCATCAGTGAAGAGAGTGGCTACGAGCAGTACTTC. Translated, it gives CAISEESGYEQYF.

V is TRBV6-1 and J is TRBJ2-7; weak D call: TRBD1 (6 bases). This CDR3 has 14 residues. With 5 bases removed from V and 2 bases from J, the gap between germline ends came to 13 bases. From germline, CDR1 is MNHNS and CDR2 SASEGT. The CDR3 reads CASSHGQIPYEQYF. Written as DNA, the CDR3 is TGTGCCAGCAGTCACGGACAGATCCCCTACGAGCAGTACTTC.